The rows below give T cell receptor beta chains drawn from one sample of a study of OX40 agonist ivuxolimab in advanced cancers. Profiled with immunoSEQ multiplex PCR; TCRdb holds only in-frame clones, not every one. The sample contains roughly 73,000 clones, roughly 86% of which appear only once. The specimen comprised CD4+ or CD8+ T cells sorted from blood, sampled in a trial of the OX40 agonist ivuxolimab. Receptors originate from an adult with an advanced solid tumor such as melanoma, head and neck, liver or kidney cancer. Each CDR3 is given with its conserved first and last residue. The D gene is left open where the match is weak. A clone size is listed for some rows: how often the clone was seen (once, few, many), or a class if it is expanded.

j_call	clone_size	d_call	v_call	cdr3_aa	cdr3_nt
TRBJ2-3	-	TRBD2	TRBV7-2	CASSLGTSGLTDTQYF	TGTGCCAGCAGCCTTGGGACTAGCGGACTCACAGATACGCAGTATTTT
TRBJ2-7	-	-	TRBV5-6	CASTRGRTYEQYF	TGTGCCAGCACGCGGGGTCGAACCTACGAGCAGTACTTC
TRBJ2-7	-	TRBD1	TRBV6-6	CASSYGRQGVNEQYF	TGTGCCAGCAGTTACGGGCGGCAGGGGGTGAACGAGCAGTACTTC
TRBJ1-5	-	-	TRBV30	CAWTEGRNQPQHF	TGTGCCTGGACCGAGGGCCGAAATCAGCCCCAGCATTTT
TRBJ2-5	-	-	TRBV7-7	CASSLDRRETQYF	TGTGCTAGCAGCTTAGACCGCCGGGAGACCCAGTACTTC
TRBJ2-7	once	-	TRBV9	CASSVGASDAYEQYF	TGTGCCAGCAGCGTAGGGGCTAGCGATGCCTACGAGCAGTACTTC
TRBJ1-2	-	TRBD1	TRBV11-2	CASSLGQGYGYTF	TGTGCCAGCAGCCTGGGACAGGGCTATGGCTACACCTTC
TRBJ1-1	-	TRBD1	TRBV14	CASSRTIPGGPAEAFF	TGTGCCAGCAGCCGCACTATACCAGGGGGTCCGGCCGAAGCTTTCTTT
TRBJ2-7	-	TRBD2	TRBV10-3	CAIGETSGGSYEQYF	TGTGCCATCGGAGAAACTAGCGGGGGCTCCTACGAGCAGTACTTC
TRBJ1-3	few	-	TRBV7-2	CASSTGLSGNTIYF	TGTGCCAGCAGCACGGGACTCTCTGGAAACACCATATATTTT
TRBJ1-1	-	-	TRBV7-9	CASSFSVEAFF	TGTGCCAGCAGCTTTTCGGTTGAAGCTTTCTTT
TRBJ1-2	-	-	TRBV5-1	CASSLEANYGYTF	TGCGCCAGCAGCTTGGAGGCAAACTATGGCTACACCTTC
TRBJ2-3	-	-	TRBV11-1	CASSLGAADTQYF	TGTGCCAGCAGCTTAGGGGCAGCAGATACGCAGTATTTT
TRBJ1-1	-	-	TRBV6-4	CASSLDPGTEAFF	TGTGCCAGCAGCCTAGACCCAGGGACTGAAGCTTTCTTT
TRBJ1-4	-	-	TRBV7-9	CASSLYEKLFF	TGTGCCAGCAGCTTATATGAAAAACTGTTTTTT
TRBJ1-5	-	TRBD1	TRBV30	CAWSGQGVLTSNQPQHF	TGTGCCTGGAGTGGACAGGGGGTCTTAACTAGCAATCAGCCCCAGCATTTT
TRBJ2-2	-	TRBD1	TRBV5-1	CASSPGTANTGELFF	TGCGCCAGCAGCCCCGGGACAGCCAACACCGGGGAGCTGTTTTTT
TRBJ1-2	-	-	TRBV28	CASSASGGNYGYTF	TGTGCCAGCAGTGCCTCGGGGGGTAACTATGGCTACACCTTC
TRBJ2-5	-	TRBD1	TRBV27	CASSWTGDQETQYF	TGTGCCAGCAGTTGGACAGGGGATCAAGAGACCCAGTACTTC
TRBJ1-1	-	-	TRBV27	CASSSTEPVARAFF	TGTGCCAGCAGTTCTACCGAACCAGTGGCAAGAGCTTTCTTT
TRBJ1-5	-	-	TRBV15	CATSRVLPPQGQPQHF	TGTGCCACCAGCAGAGTACTCCCTCCCCAGGGTCAGCCCCAGCATTTT
TRBJ1-3	once	-	TRBV19	CASSGEGHRNTIYF	TGTGCCAGTAGTGGCGAGGGGCATCGAAACACCATATATTTT
TRBJ1-1	-	-	TRBV2	CASSESVGGETEAFF	TGTGCCAGCAGTGAAAGTGTGGGGGGCGAGACTGAAGCTTTCTTT
TRBJ2-2	-	TRBD2	TRBV2	CASTDLSGGNTGELFF	TGTGCCAGCACCGATTTAAGCGGGGGGAACACCGGGGAGCTGTTTTTT
TRBJ2-3	-	-	TRBV9	CASSVAILTQSTDTQYF	TGTGCCAGCAGCGTAGCGATTCTAACCCAAAGCACAGATACGCAGTATTTT
TRBJ2-6	once	-	TRBV5-1	CASSLDPPGTGANVLTF	TGCGCCAGCAGCTTGGATCCTCCGGGGACTGGGGCCAACGTCCTGACTTTC
TRBJ1-2	once	-	TRBV6-1	CASSPGAGYTF	TGTGCCAGCAGCCCCGGGGCTGGCTACACCTTC
TRBJ1-5	few	TRBD1	TRBV28	CASSPTTGIRPQHF	TGTGCCAGCAGTCCGACGACAGGGATTCGGCCCCAGCATTTT
TRBJ2-3	once	TRBD2	TRBV5-1	CASSSRLASTDTQYF	TGCGCCAGCAGCTCGCGACTAGCTAGCACAGATACGCAGTATTTT
TRBJ1-2	-	TRBD1	TRBV19	CASKKSSGQGTYGYTF	TGTGCCAGTAAGAAATCTTCGGGACAGGGGACCTATGGCTACACCTTC
TRBJ2-3	-	TRBD1	TRBV5-8	CASRHGTGGDTQYF	TGTGCCAGCAGACACGGGACAGGGGGCGATACGCAGTATTTT
TRBJ2-5	-	TRBD1	TRBV7-2	CASRRKGAGETQYF	TGTGCCAGCAGGCGTAAGGGGGCCGGGGAGACCCAGTACTTC
TRBJ2-5	-	-	TRBV21-1	CANRGRTSAQETQYF	TGTGCCAACCGGGGGAGGACAAGCGCCCAAGAGACCCAGTACTTC
TRBJ1-6	-	-	TRBV19	CASSYQVGSPLHF	TGTGCCAGTAGTTACCAGGTCGGGTCACCCCTCCACTTT
TRBJ1-1	-	-	TRBV6-6	CASSQGRLRTEAFF	TGTGCCAGCAGTCAGGGGAGGCTGAGAACTGAAGCTTTCTTT
TRBJ2-5	-	TRBD2	TRBV27	CASSLRGGQETQYF	TGTGCCAGCAGTTTGCGGGGGGGACAAGAGACCCAGTACTTC
TRBJ2-3	-	TRBD1	TRBV5-1	CASSDRGSDTQYF	TGCGCCAGCAGCGACAGGGGCTCGGATACGCAGTATTTT
TRBJ2-3	-	-	TRBV30	CAWSVSFAADTQYF	TGTGCCTGGAGTGTATCGTTCGCGGCCGATACGCAGTATTTT
TRBJ1-1	-	TRBD1	TRBV7-9	CASSSGQQNTEAFF	TGTGCCAGCAGCTCGGGACAGCAGAACACTGAAGCTTTCTTT
TRBJ2-1	-	-	TRBV6-1	CASRTNQEVWNEQFF	TGTGCCAGCAGGACAAACCAGGAGGTGTGGAATGAGCAGTTCTTC
TRBJ1-4	-	-	TRBV29-1	CSVVGREVEKLFF	TGCAGCGTTGTGGGCAGGGAGGTTGAAAAACTGTTTTTT
TRBJ1-1	-	-	TRBV27	CASRPQGIRGYAEAFF	TGTGCCAGCAGACCCCAAGGTATACGGGGGTACGCTGAAGCTTTCTTT
TRBJ2-3	-	TRBD1	TRBV6-6	CASSRNRGDTDTQYF	TGTGCCAGCAGCCGAAACAGGGGCGACACAGATACGCAGTATTTT